Sequencing of this T cell receptor (beta chain) was carried out in a study of PD-1 blockade in classical Hodgkin lymphoma. Study observations and caveats: Repertoire difference causes, possibly disease activity or prior therapy, remain undefined. Diminished baseline TCR diversity has been reported in newly diagnosed patients relative to healthy donors. CD4+ TCR diversity, unlike CD8+, climbed significantly by C4D1.

CDR1 is SGHVS, CDR2 FNYEAQ, per germline. The CDR3 contains 12 residues. Trimming cost V 6 bases and J 6 bases, with 8 bases left between them. Profiling relied on immunoSEQ multiplex PCR, and the TCRdb table lists in-frame clones only, not all of them. The sample includes approximately 93,000 clones, just under 80% seen only once; the top ten take over 7.5%. Time point noted: cycle 4 day 1 (C4D1), after 6 weeks of nivolumab. Each of the patients experienced relapse following autologous stem cell transplantation, and their brentuximab vedotin exposure differed. Of note for this clone: Its target is unknown.

Specimen: peripheral blood mononuclear cells (PBMCs), collected before the fourth cycle of nivolumab. J is TRBJ2-2 and V is TRBV7-6; unclear D gene. This receptor was identified in a human donor with classical Hodgkin lymphoma. DNA for the CDR3: TGTGCCAGCAGTTTTCCCTCCGGGGAGCTGTTTTTT. Translation gives CASSFPSGELFF.